Listed here are 8 T cell receptor beta chains from one sample, sequenced in a study of PD-1 blockade in classical Hodgkin lymphoma. Sequencing used immunoSEQ multiplex PCR; TCRdb keeps in-frame clones, though not all of them. The sample contains 150,000 or so clones, approximately 80% of which appear only once. Every patient experienced relapse after autologous stem cell transplantation, and brentuximab vedotin exposure varied. Sequences were derived from peripheral blood mononuclear cells (PBMCs), sampled before the second cycle of nivolumab. The receptors were gathered from a human donor with classical Hodgkin lymphoma.

The chain couples TRBV30 to TRBJ2-3; TRBD2 matches 8 bases. J lost 6 bases, V lost 2 bases, and 7 bases had no gene match. Germline CDR1 is GTSNPN and CDR2 is SVGIG (reference sequence). CDR3 length: 14 amino acids. In DNA, the CDR3 is TGTGCCTGGAGTCAAGCGGGGGTATGGGATACGCAGTATTTT. Amino acid sequence: CAWSQAGVWDTQYF.

This clone was detected a few times. This sequence joins TRBV5-1 and TRBJ2-5, with unresolved D. The CDR3 is made up of 11 amino acids. From germline, CDR1 is SGHRS and CDR2 YFSETQ. V was cut by 1 base and J by 5 bases, with 3 bases left in between. Here the CDR3 DNA reads TGCGCCAGCAGCTTGTGGGAGACCCAGTACTTC. This gives the protein CASSLWETQYF. The variable domain in full, completed from reference TRBV5-1 and TRBJ2-5, reads KAGVTQTPRYLIKTRGQQVTLSCSPISGHRSVSWYQQTPGQGLQFLFEYFSETQRNKGNFPGRFSGRQFSNSRSEMNVSTLELGDSALYLCASSLWETQYFGPGTRLLVL.

The V and J genes are TRBV6-5 and TRBJ2-2; TRBD1 might be the D (5 bases). The CDR3 length is 14 residues. Trimming removed 6 bases at V and 4 bases at J, with 12 bases between. Germline V gene sequence: CDR1 MNHEY, CDR2 SVGAGI. The DNA for the CDR3 is TGTGCCAGCAGCCGTGGACAATTCACCGGGGAGCTGTTTTTT. Translation: CASSRGQFTGELFF.

This clone was picked up one time. The CDR3 here is CASSLTGTGAFF. CDR3 DNA: TGTGCCAGCAGTCTGACGGGAACTGGGGCTTTCTTT. This chain links TRBV25-1 with TRBJ1-1, with D unresolved. Germline-derived CDR1 and CDR2 are MGHDK and SYGVNS. This CDR3 contains 12 residues. Trimming took 5 bases from V and 11 from J, leaving 15 bases between them. Combining the CDR3 with reference TRBV25-1 and TRBJ1-1 gives the whole variable domain EADIYQTPRYLVIGTGKKITLECSQTMGHDKMYWYQQDPGMELHLIHYSYGVNSTEKGDLSSESTVSRIRTEHFPLTLESARPSHTSQYLCASSLTGTGAFFGQGTRLTVV.

This CDR3 reads CASRTPDTQYF. The CDR3 DNA reads as TGTGCCAGCAGGACTCCAGATACGCAGTATTTT. The chain carries TRBV6-6 and TRBJ2-3; D is uncertain. Looked up from germline, CDR1 is MNHNY and CDR2 is SVGAGI (reference sequence). Trimming removed 6 bases from V and 4 bases from J, with 5 bases in between. This CDR3 has 11 amino acids.

The chain combines TRBV6-1 with TRBJ2-5; TRBD2 matches 8 bases. The CDR3 runs 15 residues. J was trimmed by 0 bases and V by 8 bases; bases with no gene match: 8. The germline V gene has CDR1 MNHNS and CDR2 SASEGT. The CDR3 bases are TGTGCCAGCGGGAGAATAGCGGGGAACCAAGAGACCCAGTACTTC. Translating it yields CASGRIAGNQETQYF.

The chain has TRBV19 and TRBJ2-5, with TRBD2 as a possible D gene (5 bases). The V gene's germline CDR1 is LNHDA and CDR2 SQIVND (reference sequence). This CDR3 is built from 14 residues. Trimming stripped 5 bases from V and 3 bases from J, with 13 bases between. In nucleotides, the CDR3 is TGTGCCAGTAGTGAGTGGTCGAGGGAAGAGACCCAGTACTTC. Translated: CASSEWSREETQYF.

The J gene is TRBJ1-1, the V gene TRBV6-5, with 7 bases aligning to TRBD1. CDR3 length equals 16 residues. V trimming: 0 bases; J trimming: 1 base; junction bases outside the gene matches: 5. The germline CDR1 and CDR2 sequences are MNHEY and SVGAGI. CDR3: CASSYSSGTANTEAFF. CDR3 in DNA: TGTGCCAGCAGTTACTCCTCCGGGACAGCGAACACTGAAGCTTTCTTT.